This T cell receptor (beta chain) originates from a study of tissue T cells after allogeneic stem cell transplantation. Broader study findings: Tissue-detected TCR repertoire was only partly captured by blood and spleen T cells.

Described time point: mouse harvest day 14 after allogeneic transplant. Tail vein injection delivered 10^7 T-cell-depleted bone marrow cells and 10^6 splenic CD5+ T cells. TCRdb's copy holds only in-frame clones and misses some; the assay was immunoSEQ multiplex PCR. The sample lists 4,500 to 5,500 clones, over 40% seen once, with around 15% in the top ten. Details on this clone: The antigen is not known. Mouse gene names and germline throughout.

The sequence was obtained from a female BALB/c mouse given C57BL/6 T cells with graft-versus-host disease after an allogeneic hematopoietic cell transplant. Material for sequencing was gut tissue.

Partial CDR3 DNA: TGCTCCAGCAGTCAAAGGACAACAAACACAGAAGTCTTC. It translates to CSSSQRTTNTEVF. The whole CDR3 protein reads CSSSQRTTNTEVFF. This chain links TRBV23 with TRBJ1-1; TRBD1 is the table's D call and was not checked against the DNA. The CDR3 extends 1 residue past the end of the read, so its final part is completed from the germline J gene. The V gene's germline CDR1 is KGHTA and CDR2 FQNQQP. CDR3 size: 14 residues.